These 18 T cell receptor beta chains were sequenced from one sample in a study of control samples from healthy donors and cancer patients. Clones were sequenced by immunoSEQ multiplex PCR, and TCRdb holds only the in-frame ones, with some missing. The table includes just under 80,000 clones, over 85% detected once. Material for sequencing was PBMCs. These receptors came from a woman aged 55-70 years with head and neck cancer.

The J gene is TRBJ1-2, the V gene TRBV4-3, with D hard to call. The germline gives CDR1 LGHNA, CDR2 YSLEER. The CDR3 sequence is 13 residues long. Trimming pared 2 bases from V and 8 bases from J, leaving 12 bases between. DNA of the CDR3: TGCGCCAGCAGCCAATATCCCCCGGAAGGCTACACCTTC. Translation gives CASSQYPPEGYTF.

This clone has just a few counts. The CDR3 DNA is TGTGCCAGCAGCTTAGGAGGGGGACAGGTCAATGAGCAGTTCTTC. Translating it yields CASSLGGGQVNEQFF. The V gene is TRBV11-3, the J gene TRBJ2-1, with TRBD1 matching over 8 bases. From germline, CDR1 is SGHNT and CDR2 YENEEA. The CDR3 has 15 residues. Losses at the gene ends were 1 base for V and 6 bases for J; bases not matched to a gene: 5.

This chain joins TRBV5-1 and TRBJ2-7; tentative D call: TRBD1 (5 bases). The CDR3 runs 13 residues. With 0 bases removed from V and 3 bases from J, the gap between germline ends came to 7 bases. Per the germline V gene, CDR1 is SGHRS and CDR2 is YFSETQ. The DNA of the CDR3 is TGCGCCAGCAGCTTGGGACAGCTCTACGAGCAGTACTTC. It yields the protein CASSLGQLYEQYF. Drawing the rest from reference TRBV5-1 and TRBJ2-7, the complete variable domain is KAGVTQTPRYLIKTRGQQVTLSCSPISGHRSVSWYQQTPGQGLQFLFEYFSETQRNKGNFPGRFSGRQFSNSRSEMNVSTLELGDSALYLCASSLGQLYEQYFGPGTRLTVT.

V is TRBV9 and J is TRBJ1-3; D might be TRBD1 (5 bases). The CDR3 totals 12 residues. V dropped 3 bases and J dropped 7 bases, with 8 bases sitting between them. Looked up from germline, CDR1 is SGDLS and CDR2 is YYNGEE. The CDR3 here is CASSGDSNTIYF. CDR3 sequence (DNA): TGTGCCAGCAGCGGCGACAGTAACACCATATATTTT. The entire variable domain, with the rest obtained from reference TRBV9 and TRBJ1-3, is as follows: DSGVTQTPKHLITATGQRVTLRCSPRSGDLSVYWYQQSLDQGLQFLIQYYNGEERAKGNILERFSAQQFPDLHSELNLSSLELGDSALYFCASSGDSNTIYFGEGSWLTVV.

The gene calls are TRBV20-1 and TRBJ2-7, with 10 bases that match TRBD1. The CDR3 has 14 residues. The germline CDR1 and CDR2 sequences are DFQATT and SNEGSKA (reference sequence). V lost 3 bases and J lost 1; bases outside the gene matches: 3. Here the CDR3 DNA reads TGCAGTGCTAGTCCGGGACAGGGGTCCTACGAGCAGTACTTC. It yields the protein CSASPGQGSYEQYF.

The CDR3 is CASSELAGGSYEQYF. In DNA form, the CDR3 reads TGTGCCAGCAGTGAGTTAGCGGGAGGGTCCTACGAGCAGTACTTC. The V and J genes are TRBV27 and TRBJ2-7; 11 nucleotides match TRBD2. The J segment lost 1 base and the V segment lost 5 bases, leaving 4 bases of the junction unmatched. Germline loops: CDR1 MNHEY, CDR2 SMNVEV (reference sequence). This CDR3 has 15 residues.

This clone appeared a single time. The chain links TRBV19 to TRBJ2-1, with 10 bases matching TRBD2. The ends lost 2 bases at V and 10 bases at J; junction bases unmatched: 14. CDR3 length equals 17 residues. The germline CDR1 and CDR2 sequences are LNHDA and SQIVND (reference sequence). CDR3: CASSIQSASGSRTEQFF. DNA of the CDR3: TGTGCCAGTAGTATACAATCGGCTAGCGGGAGTCGTACCGAGCAGTTCTTC.

J is TRBJ1-5 and V is TRBV4-2, with 8 bases identical to TRBD1. Germline V gene data show CDR1 as LGHNA and CDR2 as YNFKEQ. There are 17 residues in the CDR3. V was pared by 0 bases and J by 2 bases, with 6 bases of the junction left unmatched. Here the CDR3 DNA reads TGTGCCAGCAGCCAAGATCTCCAGGGGGCAGGCAATCAGCCCCAGCATTTT. Amino acid sequence: CASSQDLQGAGNQPQHF.

The rearrangement uses TRBV19 and TRBJ2-5, with TRBD2 matching over 14 bases. V was clipped by 0 bases and J by 7 bases; unmatched bases: 7. Germline V gene sequence: CDR1 LNHDA, CDR2 SQIVND (reference sequence). CDR3 size: 17 residues. The CDR3 bases are TGTGCCAGTAGTATAGATGGGGGACTAGCGGGAGAGGGGACCCAGTACTTC. Translation: CASSIDGGLAGEGTQYF.

This CDR3 is CASSQTSGRVYNEQFF. CDR3 coding DNA: TGCGCCAGCAGCCAGACCAGCGGGAGGGTTTACAATGAGCAGTTCTTC. V gene TRBV5-1 combines with J gene TRBJ2-1, with TRBD2 matching 10 bases. Germline assignment: CDR1 SGHRS and CDR2 YFSETQ. The CDR3 loop spans 16 amino acids. The V segment lost 4 bases and the J segment 4 bases; nucleotides outside the gene matches: 8.

This clone was seen more than once but under ten times. This chain connects TRBV9 to TRBJ2-1; D unresolved. Per the germline V gene, CDR1 is SGDLS and CDR2 is YYNGEE. The CDR3 consists of 12 residues. V was clipped by 9 bases and J by 2 bases, with 9 bases between them. CDR3 protein: CAIAEAYNEQFF. The CDR3 nucleotides read TGTGCCATTGCAGAAGCCTACAATGAGCAGTTCTTC.

The J gene is TRBJ2-3, the V gene TRBV24-1; maybe TRBD1 (5 bases). Germline V gives CDR1 KGHDR, CDR2 SFDVKD. The V and J ends lost 5 bases and 4 bases respectively, with 18 bases between them. There are 16 residues in the CDR3. The CDR3 is CATSGTIGASSDTQYF. CDR3 bases: TGTGCCACCAGTGGCACGATAGGGGCGTCATCAGATACGCAGTATTTT.

The chain uses TRBV7-9 and TRBJ1-3; D not certain. The CDR3 runs to 12 residues. Between the trimmed V and J ends, which lost 8 bases and 0 bases, there was a span of 5 bases. Germline CDR1 and CDR2: SEHNR and FQNEAQ (reference sequence). The CDR3 DNA follows: TGTGCCAGCCAAGGCTCTGGAAACACCATATATTTT. Amino acids: CASQGSGNTIYF.

Of note for this clone: An end of the junction differs from the germline gene, which may be a read error. The chain is built from TRBV11-2 and TRBJ1-5; TRBD1 might be the D (6 bases). There are 15 residues in the CDR3. Per germline, CDR1 SGHAT and CDR2 FQNNGV. CDR3: CASSLDLGGKQPQHF. CDR3 sequence (DNA): TGTGCCAGCAGCTTAGATTTGGGGGGCAAACAGCCCCAGCATTTT. The full variable domain, rest sourced from reference TRBV11-2 and TRBJ1-5, is EAGVAQSPRYKIIEKRQSVAFWCNPISGHATLYWYQQILGQGPKLLIQFQNNGVVDDSQLPKDRFSAERLKGVDSTLKIQPAKLEDSAVYLCASSLDLGGKQPQHFGDGTRLSIL.

The CDR3 here is CASSISDRETQYF. CDR3 nucleotide sequence: TGTGCCAGTAGTATTTCTGATCGGGAGACCCAGTACTTC. The chain carries TRBV19 and TRBJ2-5; D call uncertain. V was clipped by 3 bases and J by 5 bases, with 10 bases between them. There are 13 residues in the CDR3. Looked up from germline, CDR1 is LNHDA and CDR2 is SQIVND (reference sequence).

This rearrangement joins TRBV10-3 to TRBJ2-7; 8 bases line up with TRBD1. Germline loops: CDR1 ENHRY, CDR2 SYGVKD. This CDR3 has 15 amino acids. Trimming cost V 8 bases and J 0 bases; bases outside gene matches: 9. The chain's CDR3 is CAIARDRRNSYEQYF. For the CDR3, the DNA is TGTGCCATCGCGCGGGACAGGCGAAACTCCTACGAGCAGTACTTC.

The rearrangement uses TRBV5-1 and TRBJ2-7; D ambiguous. From germline, CDR1 is SGHRS and CDR2 YFSETQ. V shed 2 bases and J shed 4 bases, with 13 bases lying between them. This CDR3 is built from 14 residues. DNA for the CDR3: TGCGCCAGCAGCTTCTCGGCATACTTTTACGAGCAGTACTTC. This sequence encodes CASSFSAYFYEQYF.

CDR3 bases: TGTGCCAGCAGGAACCCGGGACCGAACTCTGGGGCCAACGTCCTGACTTTC. It translates to CASRNPGPNSGANVLTF. J is TRBJ2-6 and V is TRBV12-1. TRBV12-1 is a pseudogene. This CDR3 region has 17 residues.